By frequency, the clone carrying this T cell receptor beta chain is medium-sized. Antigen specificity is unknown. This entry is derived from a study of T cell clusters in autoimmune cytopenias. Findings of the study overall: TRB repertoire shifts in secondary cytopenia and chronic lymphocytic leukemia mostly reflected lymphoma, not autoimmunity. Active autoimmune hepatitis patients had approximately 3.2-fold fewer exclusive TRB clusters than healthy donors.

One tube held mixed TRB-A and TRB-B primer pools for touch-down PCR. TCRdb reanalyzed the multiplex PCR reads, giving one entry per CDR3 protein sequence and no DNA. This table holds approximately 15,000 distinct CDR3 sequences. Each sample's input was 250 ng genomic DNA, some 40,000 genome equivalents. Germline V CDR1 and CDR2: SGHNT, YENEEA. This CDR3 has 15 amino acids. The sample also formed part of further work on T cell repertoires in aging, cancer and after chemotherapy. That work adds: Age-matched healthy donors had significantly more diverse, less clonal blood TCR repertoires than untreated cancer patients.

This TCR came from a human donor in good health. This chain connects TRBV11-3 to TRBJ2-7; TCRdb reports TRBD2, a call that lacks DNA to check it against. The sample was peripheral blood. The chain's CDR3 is CASSPLVASGYEQYF.